A single sample is the source of the 17 T cell receptor beta chains below, sequenced in a study of patients and donors after allogeneic stem cell transplantation. TCRdb recomputed calls from the RT-PCR reads with MiXCR, one row per CDR3 protein. The sample lists about 960,000 distinct CDR3 sequences; under 20% were seen once. Sequences were obtained from blood, either unsorted or a sorted T cell fraction (not recorded which). The receptors here all came from a human donor who was either an allogeneic HSCT recipient or a stem cell or donor lymphocyte infusion donor (not recorded which). It is not recorded whose cells these are; they may come from a transplant donor.

The chain has TRBV20-1 and TRBJ2-2, with TRBD2 matching over 9 bases. The CDR3 has 15 amino acids. Germline V lookup: CDR1 DFQATT, CDR2 SNEGSKA (reference sequence). V was clipped by 7 bases and J by 3 bases; unmatched bases: 9. The CDR3 loop reads CSVLAGGPDTGELFF. The DNA for the CDR3 is TGCAGTGTACTGGCGGGGGGGCCGGACACCGGGGAGCTGTTTTTT.

The chain links TRBV25-1 to TRBJ1-6; a possible D gene is TRBD1 (6 bases). Germline assignment: CDR1 MGHDK and CDR2 SYGVNS. The CDR3 covers 16 residues. V lost 4 bases to trimming and J lost 9 bases, with 19 bases between them. The CDR3 nucleotides are TGTGCCAGCAGTGCCCAGTCGAACAGGGCAGGTTCACCCCTCCACTTT. Protein sequence: CASSAQSNRAGSPLHF.

The V and J genes are TRBV3-1 and TRBJ2-1; tentatively, D is TRBD2 (6 bases). Germline V CDR1 and CDR2: LGHDT, YNNKEL (reference sequence). There are 11 residues in the CDR3. The V and J ends lost 4 bases and 15 bases respectively, with 13 bases between them. CDR3 DNA: TGTGCCAGCAGCCCGGGGACTGCCTGGTTCTTC. Its protein product is CASSPGTAWFF.

In its sample, this clonotype was seen a few times. The chain uses TRBV20-1 and TRBJ1-2, with 9 nucleotides matching TRBD1. Germline V gene lookup returns CDR1 DFQATT and CDR2 SNEGSKA (reference sequence). The junction had 5 bases not matched to a gene; V was cut back by 0 bases and J by 3 bases. The CDR3 spans 15 residues. The CDR3 protein is CSARDSRTGDYGYTF. CDR3 nucleotide sequence: TGCAGTGCTAGAGATTCGCGGACAGGGGACTATGGCTACACCTTC.

The chain is built from TRBV4-1 and TRBJ2-7; 7 bases agree with TRBD1. This CDR3 has 15 amino acids. Germline V gives CDR1 MGHRA, CDR2 YSYEKL. Losses at the gene ends were 1 base for V and 3 bases for J; bases not matched to a gene: 6. CDR3 sequence reads: CASSQGQGDVYEQYF. The DNA of the CDR3 is TGCGCCAGCAGCCAAGGCCAGGGGGACGTCTACGAGCAGTACTTC.

The chain carries TRBV12-3 or TRBV12-4 and TRBJ1-4; D gene ambiguous. V was pared by 4 bases and J by 4 bases, with 10 bases between. CDR3 length: 14 residues. CDR3 residues: CASSYLGFNEKLFF. Written as DNA, the CDR3 is TGTGCCAGCAGTTACCTGGGGTTTAATGAAAAACTGTTTTTT.

This sequence joins TRBV29-1 and TRBJ1-1, with D maybe TRBD1 (6 bases). The CDR3 is 14 amino acids. V was clipped by 6 bases and J by 5 bases, with 19 bases between them. CDR1 and CDR2 (germline): SQVTM, ANQGSEA. CDR3 protein: CSVPKGQGRTEAFF. CDR3 DNA sequence: TGCAGCGTACCCAAGGGGCAGGGGAGGACTGAAGCTTTCTTT.

This clonotype was seen a handful of times. This chain joins TRBV27 and TRBJ2-1; unclear D gene. CDR1 and CDR2 (germline): MNHEY, SMNVEV (reference sequence). This CDR3 comprises 15 residues. V dropped 5 bases and J dropped 5 bases, with 16 bases sitting between them. CDR3 sequence: CASSTTITPNNEQFF. In DNA, the CDR3 is TGTGCCAGCAGTACCACTATCACACCAAACAATGAGCAGTTCTTC.

This clonotype has a count of ten or more. This sequence joins TRBV12-3 or TRBV12-4 and TRBJ2-1, with D maybe TRBD2 (6 bases). CDR3 length: 15 residues. V was clipped by 6 bases and J by 6 bases, with 18 bases between them. CDR3 bases: TGTGCCAGCAGGCTGGCGGGACCCCGGTTCAATGAGCAGTTCTTC. This sequence encodes CASRLAGPRFNEQFF.

This clonotype was detected a few times. This chain links TRBV6-1 with TRBJ2-1, with TRBD2 identical over 7 bases. This CDR3 is 15 amino acids long. V lost 7 bases to trimming and J lost 11 bases; unmatched junction nucleotides: 17. Germline values: CDR1 MNHNS, CDR2 SASEGT. Here the CDR3 DNA reads TGTGCCAGCATCCCTGTAGCGGGTTACTACAAGAAGCAGTTCTTC. Protein: CASIPVAGYYKKQFF.

The chain carries TRBV6-5 and TRBJ2-7; D is perhaps TRBD1 (6 bases). The CDR3 has 16 residues. CDR1 MNHEY and CDR2 SVGAGI come from the germline V gene. V was trimmed by 0 bases and J by 3 bases, leaving 15 bases between them. The CDR3 here is CASSYSNQGLSYEQYF. The CDR3 nucleotides are TGTGCCAGCAGTTACTCGAACCAGGGGTTAAGCTACGAGCAGTACTTC.

This clonotype was observed a few times. This sequence joins TRBV7-2 and TRBJ1-2, with a possible D match to TRBD1 (5 bases). This CDR3 region has 15 residues. Germline V gene data show CDR1 as SGHTA and CDR2 as FQGNSA. Trimming shortened V by 4 bases and J by 3 bases, and 15 bases separated the two germline ends. CDR3 coding DNA: TGTGCCAGCAGCTCCAACCGACAGCCCCACTATGGCTACACCTTC. Protein: CASSSNRQPHYGYTF.

This clonotype has a handful of counts. The chain uses TRBV15 and TRBJ2-5; D is perhaps TRBD1 or TRBD2 (6 bases each). The CDR3 contains 12 residues. V lost 8 bases, J lost 5 bases, and 12 bases lay in between. The germline gives CDR1 LNHNV, CDR2 YYDKDF (reference sequence). CDR3 nucleotides: TGTGCCACCTTGGGGGGCTTGGAGACCCAGTACTTC. Its translation is CATLGGLETQYF.

The V and J genes are TRBV12-5 and TRBJ1-1, with TRBD1 identical over 11 bases. Germline CDR1 is LGHNT and CDR2 is FRNRAP. V trimming: 2 bases; J trimming: 11 bases; junction bases outside the gene matches: 7. The CDR3 extends over 14 amino acids. The CDR3 DNA reads as TGTGCTAGTGGTTTGCTCCCGGACAGGGGGCATGCTTTCTTT. Translating it yields CASGLLPDRGHAFF.

This clonotype was seen repeatedly, ten times or more. The chain recombines TRBV24-1 with TRBJ2-7, with 9 bases identical to TRBD1. Looked up from germline, CDR1 is KGHDR and CDR2 is SFDVKD. J was trimmed by 0 bases and V by 5 bases; bases with no gene match: 1. CDR3 length: 14 residues. The CDR3 coding sequence is TGTGCCACCAGTGGGACAGGGGCCTCCTACGAGCAGTACTTC. This gives the protein CATSGTGASYEQYF.

This clonotype turned up a few times. This chain connects TRBV7-9 to TRBJ2-7; either TRBD1 or TRBD2 may fit D (5 bases each). Trimming took 5 bases from V and 3 from J, leaving 17 bases between them. This CDR3 is 15 amino acids long. Germline V gene sequence: CDR1 SEHNR, CDR2 FQNEAQ (reference sequence). CDR3 region: CASSPSGRGFYEQYF. The CDR3 bases are TGTGCCAGCAGCCCCTCGGGAAGGGGTTTCTACGAGCAGTACTTC.

This clonotype has ten or more counts. The V call is TRBV10-3, the J call TRBJ1-1; D is unclear. The germline CDR1 and CDR2 sequences are ENHRY and SYGVKD. V shed 8 bases and J shed 0 bases, with 10 bases lying between them. This CDR3 contains 13 residues. The CDR3 reads CAIREVMNTEAFF. The CDR3 DNA is TGTGCCATCCGGGAGGTGATGAACACTGAAGCTTTCTTT.